The clone carrying this TCR beta chain was seen a handful of times. Its target is unknown. The data were taken from a study of radiotherapy plus CTLA-4 blockade in lung cancer. Study-level information: Disease control was achieved by less than 40% of patients, and objective responses by 18%.

Study-wide points: After radiotherapy and ipilimumab, tumor-derived clones expanded in peripheral blood. Alongside interferon-beta, early blood T cell clone dynamics were reportedly the best predictor of response.

Trimming shortened V by 0 bases and J by 7 bases, and 12 bases separated the two germline ends. Germline V gene lookup returns CDR1 GTSNPN and CDR2 SVGIG (reference sequence). There are 13 residues in the CDR3. Clones were sequenced by immunoSEQ multiplex PCR, and TCRdb holds only the in-frame ones, with some missing. The data hold approximately 100,000 clones, with 82% observed a single time. The TCR sequence derives from a human donor with non-small cell lung cancer who had a partial response to radiotherapy plus ipilimumab. Sample: peripheral blood, taken from a patient treated with radiotherapy plus ipilimumab. The chain links TRBV30 to TRBJ1-2; unclear D gene. CDR3 amino acids: CAWSVDRGTGYTF. Here the CDR3 DNA reads TGTGCCTGGAGTGTAGATCGGGGTACTGGCTACACCTTC.